This T cell receptor beta chain was profiled in a study of blood T cell repertoires in COVID-19. Study as a whole: The analysed material was cDNA or gDNA that came from T cells, B-cell-depleted T cells, or PBMCs.

Assay used: immunoSEQ multiplex PCR; TCRdb lists only in-frame clones, some missing. Found here are some 340,000 clones, less than 85% of them singletons; the top ten hold 3% to 4.5%. The table lists this clone with a few counts. V dropped 1 base and J dropped 4; count of bases not matched to a gene: 1. Per the germline V gene, CDR1 is SGHNT and CDR2 is YYREEE (reference sequence). The CDR3 runs 13 residues. What was sequenced was peripheral blood. The rearrangement links TRBV5-4 to TRBJ1-2; 7 positions agree with TRBD1. The source of this sequence is a young woman with acute or convalescent COVID-19. The DNA of the CDR3 is TGTGCCAGCAGCTTGCCAGGGGGCTATGGCTACACCTTC. Protein: CASSLPGGYGYTF.